Listed below are T cell receptor beta chains from one sample, sequenced in a study of T cells expressing NK-cell markers. TCRdb re-called the 5' RACE reads; every CDR3 protein appears as one record, without DNA. Recorded for this sample: 450,000 to 600,000 distinct CDR3 sequences. The material sequenced was blood T cells: a sorted CD56 or NKG2C T cell subset, CD4+ or CD8+ T cells, or bulk PBMC T cells (not recorded which). The receptors originated from a man aged 18 to 29 in good health. Both conserved end residues are part of each CDR3.

TRBJ1-3	TRBV5-5	CASSLAPGTGNTIYF
TRBJ2-1	TRBV7-9	CASLSGGPAGFSYNEQFF
TRBJ2-3	TRBV12-5	CASVDFTGGYTDTQYF
TRBJ2-4	TRBV12-5	CASGFQGRHIQYF
TRBJ2-2	TRBV3-1	CASSQDQAGTGELFF
TRBJ2-1	TRBV5-1	CASSLTQGASGSNEQFF
TRBJ1-4	TRBV7-7	CASSARADEKLFF
TRBJ1-5	TRBV12-3/TRBV12-4	CASQKQGLIQPQHF
TRBJ2-7	TRBV12-3/TRBV12-4	CASSLAESSYEQYF
TRBJ1-5	TRBV27	CASSMGGTPPWQPQHF
TRBJ2-4	TRBV4-1	CASSQERYGSVAKNIQYF
TRBJ2-1	TRBV5-5	CASSLEAGFGEQFF
TRBJ2-5	TRBV25-1	CASSEYIGLAGAMETQYF
TRBJ2-4	TRBV12-3/TRBV12-4	CASYDQGLAGGEGIKNIQYF
TRBJ1-1	TRBV20-1	CSPRGFRAMGSTEAFF
TRBJ2-3	TRBV9	CASSVGQVSTTDTQYF
TRBJ1-5	TRBV23-1	CASSHETGTGEISNQPQHF
TRBJ2-5	TRBV5-1	CASKTGARETQYF